One sample yielded the 5 T cell receptor beta chains listed below, sequenced in a study of T cells in narcolepsy. The repertoire was sequenced with immunoSEQ multiplex PCR; TCRdb's copy has only in-frame clones and lacks some. The sample shows some 13,000 clones, roughly nine tenths of them seen only once. The material sequenced was CD45RA- memory CD4+ T cells from PBMCs. These receptors came from a human donor with narcolepsy.

The CDR3 loop reads CASSPIQLQTQYF. The CDR3 coding sequence is TGTGCCAGCAGTCCAATCCAACTCCAGACCCAGTACTTC. The V and J genes are TRBV28 and TRBJ2-5; D unresolved. CDR3 length: 13 amino acids. V was clipped by 5 bases and J by 6 bases, with 13 bases between them. Germline CDR1 reads MDHEN; CDR2 reads SYDVKM.

The chain has TRBV30 and TRBJ1-5; a possible D gene is TRBD1 (5 bases). CDR1 is GTSNPN and CDR2 is SVGIG in the germline V gene (reference sequence). The CDR3 runs to 13 residues. Trimming cost V 0 bases and J 7 bases, with 10 bases left between them. This CDR3 reads CAWSVRGGQPQHF. In DNA, the CDR3 is TGTGCCTGGAGTGTGCGGGGCGGACAGCCCCAGCATTTT. Full variable domain (missing parts from reference TRBV30 and TRBJ1-5): SQTIHQWPATLVQPVGSPLSLECTVEGTSNPNLYWYRQAAGRGLQLLFYSVGIGQISSEVPQNLSASRPQDRQFILSSKKLLLSDSGFYLCAWSVRGGQPQHFGDGTRLSIL.

The rearrangement links TRBV6-5 to TRBJ2-7; D is ambiguous. V shed 6 bases and J shed 3 bases, with 6 bases lying between them. There are 11 residues in the CDR3. CDR1 is MNHEY and CDR2 is SVGAGI in the germline V gene. CDR3 loop: CASRRDYEQYF. The CDR3, as DNA: TGTGCCAGCAGGAGAGACTACGAGCAGTACTTC.

J is TRBJ2-1 and V is TRBV5-6; TRBD2 is a possible D gene (6 bases). The CDR3 totals 16 residues. CDR1 and CDR2 from the germline V gene are SGHDT and YYEEEE. Trimming removed 0 bases from V and 5 bases from J, with 15 bases in between. Here the CDR3 reads CASSLGPSATHNEQFF. The CDR3, as DNA: TGTGCCAGCAGCTTGGGACCTAGCGCGACGCACAATGAGCAGTTCTTC.

The J gene is TRBJ1-2, the V gene TRBV18; no firm D call. This CDR3 spans 13 amino acids. Germline loops: CDR1 KGHSH, CDR2 LQKENI. With 5 bases removed from V and 0 bases from J, the gap between germline ends came to 7 bases. The CDR3 nucleotides are TGTGCCAGCTCATCAGAAGCTAACTATGGCTACACCTTC. Its protein is CASSSEANYGYTF.